A selection of T cell receptor beta chains follows, all from one sample in a study of monozygotic twins with inflammatory bowel disease. TCRdb reprocessed the 5' RACE reads, keeping one entry per CDR3 protein, no DNA. The table lists 330,000 or so distinct CDR3 sequences. Sequences were obtained from blood. The receptor source for this set is a human donor with ulcerative colitis or Crohn's disease, or a healthy co-twin of an affected twin (not recorded which). Both conserved end residues are part of each CDR3.

TRBV4-1	TRBJ2-5	CASSQGRLGQKGETQYF
TRBV6-1	TRBJ1-1	CASSRRTGLNTEAFF
TRBV7-9	TRBJ1-2	CASSLDSFNYGYTF
TRBV5-1	TRBJ2-1	CASSVEFSEQFF
TRBV28	TRBJ2-3	CASRLTGIDTQYF
TRBV6-5	TRBJ1-4	CASSYSRDGEKLFF
TRBV20-1	TRBJ2-7	CSARAYGRDYEQYF
TRBV12-3/TRBV12-4	TRBJ1-5	CASSPGTGTSNQPQHF
TRBV20-1	TRBJ2-7	CSARPLTGSRAYEQYF
TRBV24-1	TRBJ2-2	CATGPGGENTGELFF
TRBV5-1	TRBJ1-1	CASSPILSGDRFSFF
TRBV4-3	TRBJ2-1	CASSQLWQSNEQFF
TRBV5-1	TRBJ1-2	CASSFIQGGPRVYTF
TRBV20-1	TRBJ2-1	CSARAGETDYNEQFF
TRBV29-1	TRBJ1-1	CSTEAPNTEAFF
TRBV12-3/TRBV12-4	TRBJ1-5	CASSSLGAEGQPQHF
TRBV19	TRBJ1-5	CASSIVLWGPQHF
TRBV12-3/TRBV12-4	TRBJ2-1	CASSRQAYNEQFF
TRBV19	TRBJ2-2	CASIKNPGDTGELFF
TRBV15	TRBJ2-7	CATSSSWTLPYEQYF
TRBV18	TRBJ2-7	CASSPTGTEYEQYF
TRBV5-5	TRBJ2-3	CASSLGLENADTQYF